Listed here are 29 T cell receptor beta chains from one sample, sequenced in a study of shared clonotypes between healthy human individuals. Generated by immunoSEQ multiplex PCR, the TCRdb table keeps only in-frame clones and is missing some. This repertoire shows 950,000 to 1,100,000 clones, roughly 80% found once; its top ten account for 1.4% to 1.5%. The material sequenced was memory CD4+ T cells sorted from blood. Subset described: CD45RA-negative fraction. All receptors derive from a man between 18 and 29 years old in good health.

This clone came up a few times. The chain couples TRBV30 to TRBJ1-5, with no clear D. Per germline, CDR1 GTSNPN and CDR2 SVGIG (reference sequence). The CDR3 loop spans 12 amino acids. Trimming removed 0 bases at V and 3 bases at J, with 3 bases between. The DNA for the CDR3 is TGTGCCTGGAGTGTTAACAATCAGCCCCAGCATTTT. Its protein product is CAWSVNNQPQHF.

This chain connects TRBV19 to TRBJ1-5; D might be TRBD1 (6 bases). Trimming removed 5 bases at V and 4 bases at J, with 15 bases between. The CDR3 sequence is 15 residues long. Germline values: CDR1 LNHDA, CDR2 SQIVND (reference sequence). The DNA of the CDR3 is TGTGCCAGTAGTGGCCTTGGACAGTCTAATCAGCCCCAGCATTTT. It codes for CASSGLGQSNQPQHF.

This clone appeared a few times. J is TRBJ1-1 and V is TRBV5-1; 9 positions match TRBD1. The CDR3 is 15 amino acids. Germline values: CDR1 SGHRS, CDR2 YFSETQ. Trimming at V came to 5 bases and at J to 1 base, leaving 6 bases not matched to a gene. CDR3 DNA: TGCGCCAGCAGTCGCTCGGGACAGGGGAACACTGAAGCTTTCTTT. It translates to CASSRSGQGNTEAFF.

In this sample, this clone turned up once. CDR3 coding DNA: TGTGCCAGCAGTGAAGGGTCTGGGATAAATCAGCCCCAGCATTTT. Encoded protein: CASSEGSGINQPQHF. The rearrangement links TRBV6-1 to TRBJ1-5; D gene uncertain. Germline CDR1 and CDR2: MNHNS and SASEGT. This CDR3 is 15 amino acids long. The ends were cut back, 1 base at V and 4 bases at J, with 11 bases in the middle.

The chain has TRBV29-1 and TRBJ2-3; D is undetermined. Deletions cut 4 bases from V and 0 bases from J, with 5 bases between. The germline gives CDR1 SQVTM, CDR2 ANQGSEA. This CDR3 has 12 residues. DNA of the CDR3: TGCAGCGTTGCGGACAGCACAGATACGCAGTATTTT. Its translation: CSVADSTDTQYF.

The V and J genes are TRBV30 and TRBJ2-1; TRBD2 matches 8 bases. This CDR3 is 16 amino acids long. The V gene end was trimmed by 2 bases and the J gene end by 6 bases; junction bases not matched to a gene: 12. CDR1 and CDR2 (germline): GTSNPN, SVGIG (reference sequence). The CDR3 loop reads CAWSNPGSGVTNEQFF. The CDR3 region has the DNA TGTGCCTGGAGTAATCCCGGTAGCGGGGTTACCAATGAGCAGTTCTTC.

The chain combines TRBV7-2 with TRBJ2-5; 14 nucleotides align to TRBD2. The CDR3 covers 15 residues. V trimming: 5 bases; J trimming: 4 bases; junction bases outside the gene matches: 3. Germline values: CDR1 SGHTA, CDR2 FQGNSA. DNA for the CDR3: TGTGCCAGCAGCCCGGGACTAGCGGGGGCAGAGACCCAGTACTTC. Its translation: CASSPGLAGAETQYF.

The CDR3 DNA reads TGTGCCAGCAGCCCCCCGGGACAGGGCTACAATGAGCAGTTCTTC. Encoded protein: CASSPPGQGYNEQFF. The rearrangement uses TRBV11-3 and TRBJ2-1, with 9 bases aligning to TRBD1. V gave up 5 bases and J gave up 3 bases; unmatched junction bases: 5. The CDR3 is 15 residues long. The germline V gene encodes CDR1 SGHNT and CDR2 YENEEA. The variable domain in full, with the rest retrieved from reference TRBV11-3 and TRBJ2-1, is EAGVVQSPRYKIIEKKQPVAFWCNPISGHNTLYWYLQNLGQGPELLIRYENEEAVDDSQLPKDRFSAERLKGVDSTLKIQPAELGDSAVYLCASSPPGQGYNEQFFGPGTRLTVL.

V gene TRBV7-9 combines with J gene TRBJ1-2; TRBD1 matches 9 bases. Trimming at V came to 1 base and at J to 7 bases, leaving 4 bases not matched to a gene. The CDR3 sequence is 14 residues long. CDR1 is SEHNR and CDR2 is FQNEAQ in the germline V gene (reference sequence). The CDR3 sequence: CASSLVQGAGGYTF. CDR3 coding DNA: TGTGCCAGCAGCTTAGTACAGGGGGCTGGTGGCTACACCTTC. Variable domain in full (rest from reference TRBV7-9 and TRBJ1-2): DTGVSQNPRHKITKRGQNVTFRCDPISEHNRLYWYRQTLGQGPEFLTYFQNEAQLEKSRLLSDRFSAERPKGSFSTLEIQRTEQGDSAMYLCASSLVQGAGGYTFGSGTRLTVV.

This clone was seen only a few times. This rearrangement joins TRBV28 to TRBJ1-2; D is undetermined. Germline V lookup: CDR1 MDHEN, CDR2 SYDVKM. V was shortened by 6 bases and J by 6 bases, with 8 bases between the two germline ends. This CDR3 region has 11 residues. This CDR3 is CASRRADGYTF. CDR3 bases: TGTGCCAGCAGGAGGGCGGATGGCTACACCTTC.

CDR3 in amino acids: CASSHLTGVEQYF. The CDR3 coding sequence is TGTGCCAGCAGTCACTTAACAGGGGTCGAGCAGTACTTC. The rearrangement links TRBV6-5 to TRBJ2-7; 7 positions agree with TRBD1. The CDR3 is made up of 13 amino acids. The germline V gene encodes CDR1 MNHEY and CDR2 SVGAGI. V shed 5 bases and J 6 bases; nucleotides not matched to a gene: 7.

A single count supports this clone. The junction shows a germline mismatch at one end, possibly a read error. V is TRBV5-3 and J is TRBJ1-2; perhaps TRBD1 as D (5 bases). TRBV5-3 has ORF status, its function being uncertain. This CDR3 is 14 amino acids long. The CDR3 DNA is TGTGCCAGCAGCTTGGGGGTATTCGACTATGGCTACACCTTC. It translates to CASSLGVFDYGYTF.

The genes are TRBV6-5 and TRBJ2-3; D tentatively fits TRBD1 or TRBD2 (5 bases each). The CDR3 covers 13 residues. Trimming took off 6 bases at V and 4 bases at J, with 11 bases between the two ends. Per the germline V gene, CDR1 is MNHEY and CDR2 is SVGAGI. CDR3 protein: CASRTGTPDTQYF. As DNA, the CDR3 is TGTGCCAGCAGAACCGGGACCCCAGATACGCAGTATTTT.

The V and J genes are TRBV11-2 and TRBJ2-5; D is ambiguous. This CDR3 region has 14 residues. Trimming shortened V by 5 bases and J by 2 bases, and 12 bases separated the two germline ends. Per the germline V gene, CDR1 is SGHAT and CDR2 is FQNNGV. CDR3 region: CASSPGPNQETQYF. The CDR3 nucleotides read TGTGCCAGCAGCCCCGGACCGAATCAAGAGACCCAGTACTTC. The full variable domain, completed using reference TRBV11-2 and TRBJ2-5, is EAGVAQSPRYKIIEKRQSVAFWCNPISGHATLYWYQQILGQGPKLLIQFQNNGVVDDSQLPKDRFSAERLKGVDSTLKIQPAKLEDSAVYLCASSPGPNQETQYFGPGTRLLVL.

The J gene is TRBJ1-1, the V gene TRBV11-2; 8 bases line up with TRBD1. Germline V gene lookup returns CDR1 SGHAT and CDR2 FQNNGV. J was trimmed by 8 bases and V by 1 base; bases with no gene match: 6. The CDR3 covers 14 residues. In nucleotides, the CDR3 is TGTGCCAGCAGCTTAGCCAGGGGGCTTAAAGAAGCTTTCTTT. Translation: CASSLARGLKEAFF.

This clone has more than one count but fewer than ten. The chain employs TRBV10-1 and TRBJ1-1; TRBD1 might be the D (5 bases). Trimming cost V 6 bases and J 3 bases, with 11 bases left between them. The germline V gene encodes CDR1 WNHNN and CDR2 SYGVQD (reference sequence). CDR3 length: 13 residues. The chain's CDR3 is CASSRERDTEAFF. In nucleotides, the CDR3 is TGCGCCAGCAGCAGGGAGAGGGACACTGAAGCTTTCTTT.

Points on this clone: Distinct nucleotide sequences in the sample also encode this CDR3. The V call is TRBV5-1, the J call TRBJ2-7; possibly TRBD1 for D (6 bases). V dropped 1 base and J dropped 4 bases, with 6 bases sitting between them. The CDR3 is made up of 12 amino acids. Germline V gives CDR1 SGHRS, CDR2 YFSETQ. This chain's CDR3 is CASSLTGYEQYF. In DNA, the CDR3 is TGCGCCAGCAGCTTGACAGGGTACGAGCAGTACTTC.

This chain uses TRBV28 with TRBJ1-2; TRBD1 might be the D (5 bases). The germline V gene has CDR1 MDHEN and CDR2 SYDVKM. The V end was cut by 5 bases, the J end by 6 bases, with 16 bases between. This CDR3 has 14 amino acids. The CDR3 DNA sequence: TGTGCCAGCAGTCCCGCCGACAGACCGCATGGCTACACCTTC. This translates into CASSPADRPHGYTF.

The chain recombines TRBV11-3 with TRBJ2-2; D might be TRBD1 (5 bases). The CDR3 loop spans 16 amino acids. Germline lookup yields CDR1 SGHNT and CDR2 YENEEA. V lost 5 bases and J 3 bases, leaving 16 bases between the germline ends. Here the CDR3 reads CASSQGRQGYTGELFF. The CDR3 nucleotides are TGTGCCAGCAGCCAGGGCCGGCAGGGCTACACCGGGGAGCTGTTTTTT.

This chain joins TRBV5-6 and TRBJ2-3, with 11 bases that match TRBD2. Trimming took 0 bases from V and 3 from J; bases not matched to a gene: 6. The length of the CDR3 is 17 residues. The germline CDR1 and CDR2 sequences are SGHDT and YYEEEE. CDR3 sequence reads: CASSLAPGLADTDTQYF. CDR3 nucleotide sequence: TGTGCCAGCAGCTTGGCCCCGGGACTAGCGGATACAGATACGCAGTATTTT. The entire variable domain, with the rest obtained from reference TRBV5-6 and TRBJ2-3, is as follows: DAGVTQSPTHLIKTRGQQVTLRCSPKSGHDTVSWYQQALGQGPQFIFQYYEEEERQRGNFPDRFSGHQFPNYSSELNVNALLLGDSALYLCASSLAPGLADTDTQYFGPGTRLTVL.

This sequence joins TRBV19 and TRBJ1-6; 8 bases are shared with TRBD1. From germline, CDR1 is LNHDA and CDR2 SQIVND (reference sequence). The CDR3 length is 15 residues. With V trimmed by 4 bases and J by 7 bases, 6 bases remained unmatched. DNA for the CDR3: TGTGCCAGTAGTACCCATACAGGGGGAAATTCACCCCTCCACTTT. This encodes CASSTHTGGNSPLHF.

The genes are TRBV30 and TRBJ1-6; D is ambiguous. CDR3 length equals 14 residues. Germline loops: CDR1 GTSNPN, CDR2 SVGIG (reference sequence). V lost 7 bases to trimming and J lost 0 bases, with 10 bases between them. CDR3 protein: CAYRPSSYNSPLHF. The CDR3 DNA is TGTGCCTATCGACCCAGCTCCTATAATTCACCCCTCCACTTT.

The chain employs TRBV21-1 and TRBJ2-7. TRBV21-1 is classified as a pseudogene. The CDR3 totals 15 residues. CDR3 bases: TGTGCCAGCAGCAAACGTCCAGAGATACTCTACGAGCAGTACTTC. It encodes CASSKRPEILYEQYF.

In nucleotides, the CDR3 is TGTGCCAGCAGTGATCTCGGACCAGGGGGGACAGATACGCAGTATTTT. This codes for CASSDLGPGGTDTQYF. V and J are TRBV2 and TRBJ2-3; tentatively, D is TRBD1 (7 bases). The V end was cut by 3 bases, the J end by 3 bases, with 16 bases between. This CDR3 spans 16 amino acids. Germline V gene sequence: CDR1 SNHLY, CDR2 FYNNEI. The full variable domain, in which reference TRBV2 and TRBJ2-3 provide the parts outside the CDR3, is EPEVTQTPSHQVTQMGQEVILRCVPISNHLYFYWYRQILGQKVEFLVSFYNNEISEKSEIFDDQFSVERPDGSNFTLKIRSTKLEDSAMYFCASSDLGPGGTDTQYFGPGTRLTVL.

This chain connects TRBV4-1 to TRBJ1-2, with a tentative D call TRBD1 (5 bases). The CDR3 has 15 residues. CDR1 is MGHRA, CDR2 YSYEKL, per germline. V lost 1 base and J 3 bases, leaving 12 bases between the germline ends. CDR3 sequence: CASSQGGRFDYGYTF. The CDR3 coding sequence is TGCGCCAGCAGCCAAGGGGGCAGGTTCGACTATGGCTACACCTTC.

The chain couples TRBV7-2 to TRBJ1-1, with 9 bases aligning to TRBD1. Germline CDR1 and CDR2: SGHTA and FQGNSA. The CDR3 covers 16 residues. V shed 0 bases and J 4 bases; nucleotides not matched to a gene: 6. CDR3 coding DNA: TGTGCCAGCAGCTTAGCCGGGACAGGGTCGGGCACTGAAGCTTTCTTT. Amino acid sequence: CASSLAGTGSGTEAFF.

The CDR3 protein is CASSLGERINYGYTF. The CDR3 DNA reads TGCGCCAGCAGCTTGGGTGAGCGGATTAACTATGGCTACACCTTC. V and J are TRBV5-1 and TRBJ1-2, with D hard to call. CDR1 is SGHRS, CDR2 YFSETQ, per germline. There are 15 residues in the CDR3. V lost 0 bases and J lost 1, with 10 bases in between.

The chain links TRBV5-1 to TRBJ2-7; tentatively, D is TRBD2 (5 bases). The length of the CDR3 is 14 residues. Germline assignment: CDR1 SGHRS and CDR2 YFSETQ. V was shortened by 0 bases and J by 4 bases, with 11 bases between the two germline ends. CDR3 protein: CASSLVPGIYEQYF. CDR3 in DNA: TGCGCCAGCAGCTTGGTCCCGGGAATATACGAGCAGTACTTC.

The V and J genes are TRBV19 and TRBJ2-5; 8 bases line up with TRBD2. Germline CDR1 is LNHDA and CDR2 is SQIVND (reference sequence). This CDR3 contains 17 residues. Unmatched junction bases numbered 11, after V lost 1 base and J lost 4 bases. CDR3 residues: CASSIGAGLAGRETQYF. CDR3 DNA sequence: TGTGCCAGTAGTATAGGGGCTGGGCTAGCGGGCAGAGAGACCCAGTACTTC.